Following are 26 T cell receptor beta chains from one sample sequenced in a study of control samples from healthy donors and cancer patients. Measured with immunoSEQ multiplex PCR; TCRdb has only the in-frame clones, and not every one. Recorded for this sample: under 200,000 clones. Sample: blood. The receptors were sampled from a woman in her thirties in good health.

CDR3 sequence reads: CAWMGTGLDEQYF. CDR3 bases: TGTGCCTGGATGGGGACAGGCTTGGACGAGCAGTACTTC. The chain combines TRBV30 with TRBJ2-7, with 8 nucleotides matching TRBD1. This CDR3 is 13 amino acids long. V gave up 4 bases and J gave up 5 bases; unmatched junction bases: 7. Germline V lookup: CDR1 GTSNPN, CDR2 SVGIG (reference sequence).

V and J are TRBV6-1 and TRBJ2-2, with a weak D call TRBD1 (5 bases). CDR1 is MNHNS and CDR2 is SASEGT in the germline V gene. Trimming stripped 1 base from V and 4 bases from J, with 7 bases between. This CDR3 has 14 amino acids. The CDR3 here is CASSEEGITGELFF. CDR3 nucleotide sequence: TGTGCCAGCAGTGAAGAGGGGATCACCGGGGAGCTGTTTTTT.

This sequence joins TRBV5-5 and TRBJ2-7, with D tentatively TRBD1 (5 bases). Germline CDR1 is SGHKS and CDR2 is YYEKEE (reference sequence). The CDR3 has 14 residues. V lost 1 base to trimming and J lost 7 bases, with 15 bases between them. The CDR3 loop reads CASSLPERQKEQYF. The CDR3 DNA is TGTGCCAGCAGCTTGCCGGAAAGACAGAAGGAGCAGTACTTC. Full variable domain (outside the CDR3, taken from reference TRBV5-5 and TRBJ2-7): DAGVTQSPTHLIKTRGQQVTLRCSPISGHKSVSWYQQVLGQGPQFIFQYYEKEERGRGNFPDRFSARQFPNYSSELNVNALLLGDSALYLCASSLPERQKEQYFGPGTRLTVT.

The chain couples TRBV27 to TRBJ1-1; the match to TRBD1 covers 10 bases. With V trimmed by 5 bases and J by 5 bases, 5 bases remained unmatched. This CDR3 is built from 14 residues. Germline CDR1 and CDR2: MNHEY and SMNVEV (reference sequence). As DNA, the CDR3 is TGTGCCAGCAGTCCCTGGACAGGGGGGACTGAAGCTTTCTTT. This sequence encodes CASSPWTGGTEAFF.

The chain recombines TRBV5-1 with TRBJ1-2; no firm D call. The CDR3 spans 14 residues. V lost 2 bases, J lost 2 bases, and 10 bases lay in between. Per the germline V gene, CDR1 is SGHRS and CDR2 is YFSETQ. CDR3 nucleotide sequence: TGCGCCAGCAGCTTCTCGACGCCCAACTATGGCTACACCTTC. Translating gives CASSFSTPNYGYTF.

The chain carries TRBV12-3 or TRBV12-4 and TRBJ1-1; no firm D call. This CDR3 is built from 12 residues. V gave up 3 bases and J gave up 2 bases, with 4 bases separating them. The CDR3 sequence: CASSLSNTEAFF. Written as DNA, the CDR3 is TGTGCCAGCAGTTTGTCCAACACTGAAGCTTTCTTT.

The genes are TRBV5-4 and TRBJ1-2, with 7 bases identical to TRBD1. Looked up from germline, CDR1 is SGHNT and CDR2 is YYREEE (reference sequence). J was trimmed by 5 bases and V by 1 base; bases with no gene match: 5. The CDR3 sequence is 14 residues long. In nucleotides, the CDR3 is TGTGCCAGCAGCTTGTCCCGCAGGGGGTATGGCTACACCTTC. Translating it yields CASSLSRRGYGYTF.

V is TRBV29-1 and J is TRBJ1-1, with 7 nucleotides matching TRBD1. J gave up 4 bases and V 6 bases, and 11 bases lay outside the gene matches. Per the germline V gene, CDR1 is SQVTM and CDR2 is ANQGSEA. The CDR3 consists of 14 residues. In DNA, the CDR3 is TGCAGCGTCCGTCGGACAGGAGGGAGCACTGAAGCTTTCTTT. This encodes CSVRRTGGSTEAFF.

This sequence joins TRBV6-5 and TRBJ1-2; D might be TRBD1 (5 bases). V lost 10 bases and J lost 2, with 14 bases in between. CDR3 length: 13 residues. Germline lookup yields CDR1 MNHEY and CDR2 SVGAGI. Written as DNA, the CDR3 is TGTGCCACCTCGCTTGGGGGAAACTATGGCTACACCTTC. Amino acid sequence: CATSLGGNYGYTF.

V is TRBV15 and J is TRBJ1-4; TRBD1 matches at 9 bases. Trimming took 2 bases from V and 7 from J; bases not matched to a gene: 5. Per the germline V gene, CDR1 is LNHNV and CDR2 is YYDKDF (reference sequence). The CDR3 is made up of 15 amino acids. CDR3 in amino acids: CATSRWDREAEKLFF. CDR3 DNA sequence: TGTGCCACCAGCAGATGGGACAGGGAGGCTGAAAAACTGTTTTTT.

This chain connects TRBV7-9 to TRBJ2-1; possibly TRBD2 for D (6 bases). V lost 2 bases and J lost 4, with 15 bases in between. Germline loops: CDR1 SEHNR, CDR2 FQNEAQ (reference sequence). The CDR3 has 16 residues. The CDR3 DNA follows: TGTGCCAGCAGCTTAATTGTTACGGGGGATTACAATGAGCAGTTCTTC. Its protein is CASSLIVTGDYNEQFF.

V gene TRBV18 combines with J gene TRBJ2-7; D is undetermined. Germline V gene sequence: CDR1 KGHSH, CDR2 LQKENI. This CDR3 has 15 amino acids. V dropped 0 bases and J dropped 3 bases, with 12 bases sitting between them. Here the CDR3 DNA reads TGTGCCAGCTCACCACCAGGAACTACCCTCTACGAGCAGTACTTC. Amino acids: CASSPPGTTLYEQYF.

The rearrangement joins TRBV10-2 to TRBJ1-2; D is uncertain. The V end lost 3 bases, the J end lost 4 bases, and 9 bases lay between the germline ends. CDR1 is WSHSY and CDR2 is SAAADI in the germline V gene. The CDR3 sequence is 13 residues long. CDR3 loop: CASSDQQSYGYTF. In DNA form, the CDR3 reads TGCGCCAGCAGTGATCAACAGTCCTATGGCTACACCTTC.

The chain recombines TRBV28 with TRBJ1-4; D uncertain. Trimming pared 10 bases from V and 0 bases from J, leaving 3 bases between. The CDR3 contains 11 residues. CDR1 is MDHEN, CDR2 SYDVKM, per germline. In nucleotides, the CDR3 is TGTGCCACCGCAACTAATGAAAAACTGTTTTTT. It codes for CATATNEKLFF.

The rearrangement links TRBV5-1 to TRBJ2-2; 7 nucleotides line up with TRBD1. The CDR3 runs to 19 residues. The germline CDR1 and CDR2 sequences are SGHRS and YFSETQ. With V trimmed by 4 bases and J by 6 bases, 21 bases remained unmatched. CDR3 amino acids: CASSPHLPPTGREAGELFF. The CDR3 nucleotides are TGCGCCAGCAGCCCCCACTTACCCCCGACAGGGCGAGAGGCCGGGGAGCTGTTTTTT. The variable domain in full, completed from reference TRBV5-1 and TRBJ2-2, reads KAGVTQTPRYLIKTRGQQVTLSCSPISGHRSVSWYQQTPGQGLQFLFEYFSETQRNKGNFPGRFSGRQFSNSRSEMNVSTLELGDSALYLCASSPHLPPTGREAGELFFGEGSRLTVL.

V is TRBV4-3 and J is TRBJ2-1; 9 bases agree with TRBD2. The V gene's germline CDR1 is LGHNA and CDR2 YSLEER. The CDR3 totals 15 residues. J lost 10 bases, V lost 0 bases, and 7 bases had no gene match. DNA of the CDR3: TGCGCCAGCAGCCAAGACGAGATTAGCGGGGGAGAGCAGTTCTTC. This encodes CASSQDEISGGEQFF.

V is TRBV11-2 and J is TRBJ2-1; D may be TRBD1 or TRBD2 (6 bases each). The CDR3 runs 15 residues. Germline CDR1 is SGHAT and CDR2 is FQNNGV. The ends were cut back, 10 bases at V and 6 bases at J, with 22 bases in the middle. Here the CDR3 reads CATSPRPGAGNEQFF. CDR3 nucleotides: TGTGCCACCTCCCCGCGGCCGGGGGCGGGCAATGAGCAGTTCTTC. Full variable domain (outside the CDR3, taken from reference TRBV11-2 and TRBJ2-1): EAGVAQSPRYKIIEKRQSVAFWCNPISGHATLYWYQQILGQGPKLLIQFQNNGVVDDSQLPKDRFSAERLKGVDSTLKIQPAKLEDSAVYLCATSPRPGAGNEQFFGPGTRLTVL.

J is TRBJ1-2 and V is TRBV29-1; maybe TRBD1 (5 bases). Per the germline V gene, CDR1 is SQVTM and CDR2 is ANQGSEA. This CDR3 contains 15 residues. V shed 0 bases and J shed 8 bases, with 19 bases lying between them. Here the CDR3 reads CSVEEGHIREDGYTF. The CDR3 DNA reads TGCAGCGTTGAAGAAGGACACATTCGGGAGGACGGCTACACCTTC.

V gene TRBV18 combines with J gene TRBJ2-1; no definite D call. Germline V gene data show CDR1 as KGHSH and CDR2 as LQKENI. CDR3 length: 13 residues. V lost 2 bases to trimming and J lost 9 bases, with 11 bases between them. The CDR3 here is CASSPGSRSEQFF. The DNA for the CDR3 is TGTGCCAGCTCACCAGGTTCGCGGAGTGAGCAGTTCTTC. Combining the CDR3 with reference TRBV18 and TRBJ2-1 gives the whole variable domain NAGVMQNPRHLVRRRGQEARLRCSPMKGHSHVYWYRQLPEEGLKFMVYLQKENIIDESGMPKERFSAEFPKEGPSILRIQQVVRGDSAAYFCASSPGSRSEQFFGPGTRLTVL.

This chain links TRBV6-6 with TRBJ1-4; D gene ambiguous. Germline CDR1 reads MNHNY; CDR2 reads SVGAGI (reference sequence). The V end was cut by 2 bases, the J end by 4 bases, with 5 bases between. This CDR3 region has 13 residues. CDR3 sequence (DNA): TGTGCCAGCAGTTACACGCGTAATGAAAAACTGTTTTTT. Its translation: CASSYTRNEKLFF.

In DNA, the CDR3 is TGTGCCAGCAAGCCGGGTTTCGCAGATACGCAGTATTTT. Amino acids: CASKPGFADTQYF. The chain combines TRBV28 with TRBJ2-3; D not certain. The V and J ends lost 7 bases and 4 bases respectively, with 12 bases between them. CDR3 length equals 13 residues. Germline loops: CDR1 MDHEN, CDR2 SYDVKM.

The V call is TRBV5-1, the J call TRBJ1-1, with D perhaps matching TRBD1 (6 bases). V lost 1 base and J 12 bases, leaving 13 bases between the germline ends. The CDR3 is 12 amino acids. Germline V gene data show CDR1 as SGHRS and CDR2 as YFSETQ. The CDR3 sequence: CASSLSPGVTFF. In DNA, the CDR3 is TGCGCCAGCAGCTTGTCCCCAGGGGTTACTTTCTTT.

CDR3 sequence (DNA): TGTGCCAGCAGTCTATCCCCCAGGGTTTCACCCCTCCACTTT. This translates into CASSLSPRVSPLHF. This chain connects TRBV28 to TRBJ1-6; D is possibly TRBD1 (5 bases). The CDR3 spans 14 residues. Looked up from germline, CDR1 is MDHEN and CDR2 is SYDVKM. V was shortened by 5 bases and J by 9 bases, with 14 bases between the two germline ends.

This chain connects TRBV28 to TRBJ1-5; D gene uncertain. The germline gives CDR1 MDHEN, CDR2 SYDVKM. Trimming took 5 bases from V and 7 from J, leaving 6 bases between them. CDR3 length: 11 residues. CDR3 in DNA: TGTGCCAGCAGTACGATGCAGCCCCAGCATTTT. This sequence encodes CASSTMQPQHF. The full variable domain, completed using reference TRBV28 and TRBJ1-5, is DVKVTQSSRYLVKRTGEKVFLECVQDMDHENMFWYRQDPGLGLRLIYFSYDVKMKEKGDIPEGYSVSREKKERFSLILESASTNQTSMYLCASSTMQPQHFGDGTRLSIL.

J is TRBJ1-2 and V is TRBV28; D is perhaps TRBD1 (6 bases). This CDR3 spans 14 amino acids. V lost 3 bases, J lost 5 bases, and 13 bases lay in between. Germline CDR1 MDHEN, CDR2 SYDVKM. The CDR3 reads CASSFKGDPYGYTF. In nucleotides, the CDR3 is TGTGCCAGCAGTTTTAAGGGGGACCCGTATGGCTACACCTTC.

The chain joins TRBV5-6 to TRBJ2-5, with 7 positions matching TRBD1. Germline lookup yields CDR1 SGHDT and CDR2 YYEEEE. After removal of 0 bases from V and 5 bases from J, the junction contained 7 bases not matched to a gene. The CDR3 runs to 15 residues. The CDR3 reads CASSLGSTGWETQYF. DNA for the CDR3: TGTGCCAGCAGCTTGGGCTCGACAGGGTGGGAGACCCAGTACTTC.